This T cell receptor (beta chain) comes out of a study of blood T cell repertoires in COVID-19. Method: immunoSEQ multiplex PCR; TCRdb's copy keeps in-frame clones and lacks some. The table shows 50,000 to 80,000 clones, with 85% to 90% occurring only once. Residents of approximately 25 US areas, aged roughly 18 to 89 years, made up the participants. Participants' own reports of clinical history determined their cohort assignment. Donors of Cohort 3 who recovered were those that had two negative PCRs, clearance, or symptom resolution. The CDR3 has 15 residues. Germline V gene data show CDR1 as SGHTA and CDR2 as FQGNSA. V dropped 5 bases and J dropped 5; count of bases not matched to a gene: 4.

The receptor was isolated from a woman in her thirties or forties who had recovered from COVID-19. The chain combines TRBV7-2 with TRBJ2-5; 14 positions agree with TRBD2. Material: PBMCs or T cells enriched from blood (not recorded which). This chain's CDR3 is CASSIGLAGGETQYF. The CDR3 nucleotides read TGTGCCAGCAGCATAGGACTAGCGGGGGGTGAGACCCAGTACTTC.